This entry lists 32 T cell receptor beta chains sequenced from one sample in a study of identical twins. From the 5' RACE reads, TCRdb called clonotypes with MiXCR, one entry per CDR3 protein. In the table there are about 480,000 distinct CDR3 sequences, more than 13% of which are singletons. These records were also assigned to another study, of yellow fever vaccine responses in identical twins.

Sequences were obtained from CD4+ T cells sorted from blood. The origin of the receptors is a woman younger than 35 in good health.

Only a few counts were recorded for this clonotype. The rearrangement links TRBV7-9 to TRBJ2-1, with 8 bases lining up with TRBD1. Germline V CDR1 and CDR2: SEHNR, FQNEAQ (reference sequence). The CDR3 is 15 residues long. V trimming: 2 bases; J trimming: 8 bases; junction bases outside the gene matches: 8. CDR3 bases: TGTGCCAGCAGCTTATTAGGACAGGGCATCTATGAGCAGTTCTTC. Amino acids: CASSLLGQGIYEQFF. Variable domain in full (rest from reference TRBV7-9 and TRBJ2-1): DTGVSQNPRHKITKRGQNVTFRCDPISEHNRLYWYRQTLGQGPEFLTYFQNEAQLEKSRLLSDRFSAERPKGSFSTLEIQRTEQGDSAMYLCASSLLGQGIYEQFFGPGTRLTVL.

This clonotype was counted many times. CDR3 loop: CASSFGFPYEQYF. CDR3 coding DNA: TGTGCCAGCAGTTTCGGGTTTCCCTACGAGCAGTACTTC. The rearrangement links TRBV28 to TRBJ2-7; D remains ambiguous. V was cut by 3 bases and J by 2 bases, with 8 bases left in between. This CDR3 has 13 residues. The germline CDR1 and CDR2 sequences are MDHEN and SYDVKM.

V is TRBV5-5 and J is TRBJ1-4; D is ambiguous. Germline V gene sequence: CDR1 SGHKS, CDR2 YYEKEE (reference sequence). The CDR3 runs to 16 residues. Trimming cost V 3 bases and J 0 bases, with 12 bases left between them. CDR3 DNA: TGTGCCAGCAGCTCTCTCCGGGGTGCAACTAATGAAAAACTGTTTTTT. Translation: CASSSLRGATNEKLFF.

This clonotype was picked up a small number of times. The rearrangement joins TRBV10-3 to TRBJ1-5; no clear D. CDR3 size: 14 residues. V lost 10 bases to trimming and J lost 1 base, with 14 bases between them. Germline V gives CDR1 ENHRY, CDR2 SYGVKD. The CDR3 loop reads CATSTQGSNQPQHF. CDR3 bases: TGTGCCACTTCCACCCAAGGGAGCAATCAGCCCCAGCATTTT.

Only a few counts were recorded for this clonotype. The chain recombines TRBV14 with TRBJ2-3, with D unclear. The CDR3 has 13 residues. V lost 0 bases to trimming and J lost 6 bases, with 7 bases between them. Germline V lookup: CDR1 SGHDN, CDR2 FVKESK. The CDR3 region is CASSQDLDDTQYF. For the CDR3, the DNA is TGTGCCAGCAGCCAAGATTTGGATGATACGCAGTATTTT.

This clonotype has at least ten counts. The chain carries TRBV12-3 or TRBV12-4 and TRBJ1-2; D unclear. The CDR3 has 13 amino acids. V shed 3 bases and J shed 4 bases, with 9 bases lying between them. This CDR3 is CASSFSGGYGYTF. CDR3 DNA sequence: TGTGCCAGCAGTTTTTCTGGTGGCTATGGCTACACCTTC.

This clonotype was counted only a few times. The chain recombines TRBV6-1 with TRBJ1-2, with 8 bases that match TRBD1. There are 15 residues in the CDR3. The germline V gene has CDR1 MNHNS and CDR2 SASEGT. J was trimmed by 6 bases and V by 6 bases; bases with no gene match: 12. The CDR3 bases are TGTGCCAGCAGCCGAGGGACAGGTATTAAGGATGGCTACACCTTC. Protein product: CASSRGTGIKDGYTF.

Only a few counts were recorded for this clonotype. The gene calls are TRBV11-2 and TRBJ2-7; D may be TRBD1 (6 bases). The CDR3 sequence is 16 residues long. V was clipped by 2 bases and J by 4 bases, with 18 bases between them. The germline V gene encodes CDR1 SGHAT and CDR2 FQNNGV. CDR3 coding DNA: TGTGCCAGCAGCTTAACCCAGACCGGGACACTATACGAGCAGTACTTC. Translating gives CASSLTQTGTLYEQYF.

The CDR3 region has the DNA TGTGCCTGGAGTACGGGACAGGGCAACACTGAAGCTTTCTTT. Translation: CAWSTGQGNTEAFF. This chain connects TRBV30 to TRBJ1-1, with 9 bases fitting TRBD1. The CDR3 consists of 14 residues. J lost 2 bases, V lost 2 bases, and 3 bases had no gene match. The germline gives CDR1 GTSNPN, CDR2 SVGIG (reference sequence). The whole variable domain, remainder taken from reference TRBV30 and TRBJ1-1, is SQTIHQWPATLVQPVGSPLSLECTVEGTSNPNLYWYRQAAGRGLQLLFYSVGIGQISSEVPQNLSASRPQDRQFILSSKKLLLSDSGFYLCAWSTGQGNTEAFFGQGTRLTVV.

The chain employs TRBV7-2 and TRBJ2-5, with TRBD1 identical over 8 bases. This CDR3 has 15 residues. Germline V gene sequence: CDR1 SGHTA, CDR2 FQGNSA. Losses at the gene ends were 1 base for V and 3 bases for J; bases not matched to a gene: 4. The CDR3 is CASSLVRTGKETQYF. Written as DNA, the CDR3 is TGTGCCAGCAGCTTAGTTAGGACAGGGAAAGAGACCCAGTACTTC. The full variable domain, rest sourced from reference TRBV7-2 and TRBJ2-5, is GAGVSQSPSNKVTEKGKDVELRCDPISGHTALYWYRQSLGQGLEFLIYFQGNSAPDKSGLPSDRFSAERTGGSVSTLTIQRTQQEDSAVYLCASSLVRTGKETQYFGPGTRLLVL.

This clonotype came up a few times. The chain carries TRBV4-1 and TRBJ2-7; TRBD2 matches 8 bases. The germline CDR1 and CDR2 sequences are MGHRA and YSYEKL. The CDR3 has 16 amino acids. J was trimmed by 2 bases and V by 5 bases; bases with no gene match: 11. The CDR3 DNA follows: TGCGCCAGCAGCGTAAACCCGGGACTAGGGACCTACGAGCAGTACTTC. Protein: CASSVNPGLGTYEQYF.

The CDR3 sequence is CASSLAVGGYNEQFF. CDR3 coding DNA: TGCGCCAGCAGCTTGGCGGTGGGGGGGTACAATGAGCAGTTCTTC. The chain combines TRBV5-1 with TRBJ2-1; TRBD2 aligns across 7 bases. The CDR3 contains 15 residues. The J segment lost 4 bases and the V segment lost 0 bases, leaving 4 bases of the junction unmatched. Germline CDR1 is SGHRS and CDR2 is YFSETQ.

The CDR3 bases are TGTGCCAGCAGCCTCCCAAGTAGGACAGGGTTTTGGAATGAGCAGTTCTTC. It is translated as CASSLPSRTGFWNEQFF. This rearrangement joins TRBV28 to TRBJ2-1; 8 bases align to TRBD1. J was trimmed by 7 bases and V by 6 bases; bases with no gene match: 17. Germline CDR1 is MDHEN and CDR2 is SYDVKM. The CDR3 spans 17 residues.

In this sample, this clonotype turned up a few times. V usage is TRBV4-3 and J usage is TRBJ2-7; D possibly corresponds to TRBD2 (6 bases). The ends were cut back, 2 bases at V and 4 bases at J, with 18 bases in the middle. CDR3 length: 16 amino acids. The germline CDR1 and CDR2 sequences are LGHNA and YSLEER. The CDR3 region is CASSQSLATVGYEQYF. The CDR3 DNA reads TGCGCCAGCAGCCAAAGTCTAGCGACGGTGGGATACGAGCAGTACTTC.

This chain connects TRBV3-1 to TRBJ2-7; TRBD1 matches at 9 bases. The V gene end was trimmed by 1 base and the J gene end by 9 bases; junction bases not matched to a gene: 1. The length of the CDR3 is 12 residues. Germline V CDR1 and CDR2: LGHDT, YNNKEL (reference sequence). CDR3 residues: CASSQATGGQYF. The DNA for the CDR3 is TGTGCCAGCAGCCAAGCGACAGGGGGGCAGTACTTC.

In its sample, this clonotype was seen many times. CDR3 sequence: CSGMTGASSYEQYF. CDR3 in DNA: TGCAGCGGAATGACCGGGGCTAGCTCCTACGAGCAGTACTTC. The gene calls are TRBV29-1 and TRBJ2-7; D may be TRBD1 or TRBD2 (5 bases each). Germline values: CDR1 SQVTM, CDR2 ANQGSEA. V was cut by 7 bases and J by 0 bases, with 16 bases left in between. This CDR3 is built from 14 residues.

This clonotype was observed once. This rearrangement joins TRBV3-1 to TRBJ2-2; the D gene is possibly TRBD1 (6 bases). CDR3 size: 17 residues. Trimming pared 4 bases from V and 5 bases from J, leaving 20 bases between. The germline CDR1 and CDR2 sequences are LGHDT and YNNKEL (reference sequence). CDR3 in DNA: TGTGCCAGCAGCCCATCAGGGGCAGGGGCGAGGACCGGGGAGCTGTTTTTT. Amino acid sequence: CASSPSGAGARTGELFF.

This clonotype showed up many times. The rearrangement joins TRBV7-2 to TRBJ2-7; D perhaps matches TRBD1 (6 bases). This CDR3 is built from 15 residues. V was clipped by 1 base and J by 4 bases, with 14 bases between them. Germline values: CDR1 SGHTA, CDR2 FQGNSA. The CDR3 sequence: CASSLVAGDRYEQYF. DNA of the CDR3: TGTGCCAGCAGCTTAGTTGCAGGGGACCGGTACGAGCAGTACTTC.

This clonotype was counted at least ten times. The V call is TRBV29-1, the J call TRBJ1-1; no definite D call. The V gene lost 2 bases and the J gene lost 1 base, with 5 bases spanning the gap. This CDR3 region has 12 residues. Germline V gene lookup returns CDR1 SQVTM and CDR2 ANQGSEA. This CDR3 reads CSVEWGNTEAFF. The CDR3 bases are TGCAGCGTTGAATGGGGGAACACTGAAGCTTTCTTT. The variable domain in full, completed from reference TRBV29-1 and TRBJ1-1, reads SAVISQKPSRDICQRGTSLTIQCQVDSQVTMMFWYRQQPGQSLTLIATANQGSEATYESGFVIDKFPISRPNLTFSTLTVSNMSPEDSSIYLCSVEWGNTEAFFGQGTRLTVV.

The chain is built from TRBV12-3 or TRBV12-4 and TRBJ2-4; D is undetermined. The CDR3 runs to 13 residues. V gave up 1 base and J gave up 8 bases, with 9 bases separating them. CDR3 residues: CASSLGRADIQYF. For the CDR3, the DNA is TGTGCCAGCAGTTTAGGTCGGGCGGACATTCAGTACTTC.

This clonotype has more than one count but fewer than ten. The rearrangement links TRBV7-9 to TRBJ2-5; no firm D call. V was pared by 1 base and J by 3 bases, with 12 bases between. Per the germline V gene, CDR1 is SEHNR and CDR2 is FQNEAQ (reference sequence). The CDR3 loop spans 15 amino acids. The chain's CDR3 is CASSLGIGVEETQYF. The CDR3 nucleotides are TGTGCCAGCAGCTTAGGAATCGGCGTAGAAGAGACCCAGTACTTC.

This clonotype was counted a few times. The chain combines TRBV7-2 with TRBJ2-5; tentatively, D is TRBD2 (6 bases). V was shortened by 1 base and J by 4 bases, with 10 bases between the two germline ends. Looked up from germline, CDR1 is SGHTA and CDR2 is FQGNSA. This CDR3 region has 14 residues. CDR3 DNA: TGTGCCAGCAGCTTAGTGGAGGGAGGAGAGACCCAGTACTTC. Translation: CASSLVEGGETQYF.

This clonotype was counted a few times. The chain couples TRBV11-2 to TRBJ2-1; 9 nucleotides agree with TRBD2. Trimming at V came to 5 bases and at J to 6 bases, leaving 11 bases not matched to a gene. Germline V lookup: CDR1 SGHAT, CDR2 FQNNGV. This CDR3 has 16 residues. The CDR3 sequence is CASSRTGTSRSNEQFF. In nucleotides, the CDR3 is TGTGCCAGCAGCCGAACCGGGACTAGCCGGTCCAATGAGCAGTTCTTC.

The chain has TRBV7-2 and TRBJ2-7; TRBD2 aligns across 8 bases. J lost 0 bases, V lost 2 bases, and 9 bases had no gene match. There are 17 residues in the CDR3. Per germline, CDR1 SGHTA and CDR2 FQGNSA. CDR3 nucleotide sequence: TGTGCCAGCAGCTTAAACGGGGGGGCGGGGAGCTCCTACGAGCAGTACTTC. It encodes CASSLNGGAGSSYEQYF.

The chain has TRBV4-3 and TRBJ2-4; D is perhaps TRBD1 (7 bases). There are 19 residues in the CDR3. Between the trimmed V and J ends, which lost 0 bases and 1 base, there was a span of 19 bases. Looked up from germline, CDR1 is LGHNA and CDR2 is YSLEER. Written as DNA, the CDR3 is TGCGCCAGCAGCCAAGAATCAGGGGAGGCCAGGGGGGCCAAAAACATTCAGTACTTC. It yields the protein CASSQESGEARGAKNIQYF.

This clonotype was seen more than once but under ten times. This chain connects TRBV11-2 to TRBJ2-5; D is uncertain. Trimming shortened V by 1 base and J by 4 bases, and 13 bases separated the two germline ends. The CDR3 loop spans 15 amino acids. CDR1 is SGHAT, CDR2 FQNNGV, per germline. The CDR3: CASSLGIGVPETQYF. The DNA for the CDR3 is TGTGCCAGCAGCTTAGGTATAGGAGTTCCAGAGACCCAGTACTTC. Supplemented by reference TRBV11-2 and TRBJ2-5, the full variable domain reads EAGVAQSPRYKIIEKRQSVAFWCNPISGHATLYWYQQILGQGPKLLIQFQNNGVVDDSQLPKDRFSAERLKGVDSTLKIQPAKLEDSAVYLCASSLGIGVPETQYFGPGTRLLVL.

This clonotype was recorded a few times. The chain combines TRBV2 with TRBJ2-7; no reliable D call. Per germline, CDR1 SNHLY and CDR2 FYNNEI. The CDR3 is 13 residues long. Trimming took off 10 bases at V and 4 bases at J, with 17 bases between the two ends. In DNA, the CDR3 is TGTGCCACCCAAACCAACCTAGGATACGAGCAGTACTTC. Amino acids: CATQTNLGYEQYF.

This clonotype was observed a handful of times. V usage is TRBV2 and J usage is TRBJ2-2; 9 bases agree with TRBD2. This CDR3 contains 15 residues. Germline V gene sequence: CDR1 SNHLY, CDR2 FYNNEI. Trimming cost V 2 bases and J 6 bases; bases outside gene matches: 4. Here the CDR3 DNA reads TGTGCCAGCAGTGAACTAGCGGGAAATGCCGGGGAGCTGTTTTTT. It translates to CASSELAGNAGELFF.

There are a few counts of this clonotype. The chain is built from TRBV5-4 and TRBJ2-6; D is ambiguous. The germline V gene has CDR1 SGHNT and CDR2 YYREEE (reference sequence). V lost 2 bases and J lost 3, with 9 bases in between. The CDR3 contains 15 residues. The CDR3 nucleotides are TGTGCCAGCAGCTTCGGGTCTGGTGGGGCCAACGTCCTGACTTTC. This gives the protein CASSFGSGGANVLTF.

This clonotype was counted a few times. The chain employs TRBV5-8 and TRBJ2-3; the match to TRBD2 covers 14 bases. Germline values: CDR1 SGHTS, CDR2 YDEGEE. The CDR3 runs to 17 residues. Unmatched junction bases numbered 3, after V lost 2 bases and J lost 1 base. Written as DNA, the CDR3 is TGTGCCAGCAGCTTCGGGACTAGCGGGGGCGGCACAGATACGCAGTATTTT. It yields the protein CASSFGTSGGGTDTQYF.

The chain couples TRBV27 to TRBJ2-3; 12 bases agree with TRBD2. J was trimmed by 2 bases and V by 5 bases; bases with no gene match: 8. The CDR3 runs 17 residues. Germline V gene data show CDR1 as MNHEY and CDR2 as SMNVEV (reference sequence). CDR3 region: CASSTQGLAGTTDTQYF. CDR3 coding DNA: TGTGCCAGCAGTACACAAGGACTAGCGGGAACCACAGATACGCAGTATTTT.

In this sample, this clonotype turned up a few times. At one end, the junction sequence differs from germline, possibly due to a read error. J is TRBJ2-3 and V is TRBV3-1; D may be TRBD1 (5 bases). In germline, CDR1 is LGHDT, CDR2 YNNKEL (reference sequence). This CDR3 contains 17 residues. Written as DNA, the CDR3 is TGTGCCAGCTGCCAAGATAGGGGCGGTGCCGGCACAGATACGCAGTATTTT. This encodes CASCQDRGGAGTDTQYF.